The 6 T cell receptor beta chains below come from one sample, sequenced in a study of T-cell memory formation after mild COVID-19. TCRdb recomputed calls from the 5' RACE reads with MiXCR, one row per CDR3 protein. The sample includes over 300,000 distinct CDR3 sequences, 20% to 25% seen only once; the top ten take around a fifth. Sequencing was performed on PBMCs or a T cell subset sorted from them (not recorded which). These receptors came from a man between 18 and 35 years old who had mild COVID-19 (a few samples of this study predate the infection). Cell type and time point are not known.

The chain carries TRBV6-2 or TRBV6-3 and TRBJ1-2; D not resolved. In germline, CDR1 is MNHEY, CDR2 SVGEGT. The CDR3 contains 14 residues. V lost 6 bases to trimming and J lost 8 bases, with 19 bases between them. The CDR3 region is CASSRGWGTGGYTF. CDR3 bases: TGTGCCAGCAGCCGCGGGTGGGGTACTGGCGGCTACACCTTC.

V is TRBV6-6 and J is TRBJ2-7; perhaps D is TRBD1 or TRBD2 (6 bases each). V shed 0 bases and J shed 6 bases, with 12 bases lying between them. This CDR3 has 14 residues. CDR1 is MNHNY and CDR2 is SVGAGI in the germline V gene (reference sequence). The CDR3 DNA is TGTGCCAGCAGTTACTCGAACGGGGGCTCCGAGCAGTACGTC. Translation: CASSYSNGGSEQYV.

The chain carries TRBV7-6 and TRBJ2-5; possible D gene TRBD2, 8 bases. CDR3 length equals 15 residues. Germline-derived CDR1 and CDR2 are SGHVS and FNYEAQ. V dropped 3 bases and J dropped 8 bases, with 19 bases sitting between them. The CDR3 sequence: CASSLTGTGGDTQYF. CDR3 nucleotides: TGTGCCAGCAGCTTGACAGGGACCGGGGGGGACACCCAGTACTTC.

The chain has TRBV6-5 and TRBJ1-1; D might be TRBD1 (6 bases). Trimming cost V 0 bases and J 7 bases, with 12 bases left between them. Germline CDR1 MNHEY, CDR2 SVGAGI. The CDR3 sequence is 14 residues long. CDR3 nucleotides: TGTGCCAGCAGTTACTCCACGGGGGGCTATGAAGCTTTCTTT. This encodes CASSYSTGGYEAFF.

This clonotype was recorded a few times. J is TRBJ1-1 and V is TRBV10-2; D is perhaps TRBD1 (5 bases). V gave up 5 bases and J gave up 1 base, with 11 bases separating them. The CDR3 is 14 amino acids. Per the germline V gene, CDR1 is WSHSY and CDR2 is SAAADI. The CDR3: CASSFSGPNTEAFF. The CDR3 coding sequence is TGCGCCAGCAGTTTTTCGGGGCCGAACACTGAAGCTTTCTTT.

The gene calls are TRBV7-8 and TRBJ1-1; D is ambiguous. The CDR3 is 13 amino acids. Germline V gives CDR1 SGHVS, CDR2 FQNEAQ. Trimming took 4 bases from V and 11 from J, leaving 17 bases between them. CDR3 DNA: TGTGCCAGCAGCTCAGCAGGAGGTCAAGGGGCTTTCTTT. Its translation is CASSSAGGQGAFF.